This T cell receptor (beta chain) was documented in a study of control samples from healthy donors and cancer patients. The germline V gene encodes CDR1 SGHTA and CDR2 FQGTGA. The junction had 5 bases not matched to a gene; V was cut back by 5 bases and J by 5 bases. The CDR3 is 13 amino acids. Sequenced by immunoSEQ multiplex PCR; TCRdb stores in-frame clones only, minus some. This sample has some 150,000 clones, with just under 95% found just once. The sample comprised blood. This clonotype was obtained from a woman aged 60-70 years in good health. The rearrangement links TRBV7-3 to TRBJ1-1, with TRBD1 matching 7 bases. The CDR3 DNA follows: TGTGCCAGCAGCACAGGGGAGGGAACTGAAGCTTTCTTT. Its protein product is CASSTGEGTEAFF. Using reference TRBV7-3 and TRBJ1-1 for the parts outside the CDR3, the full variable domain is GAGVSQTPSNKVTEKGKYVELRCDPISGHTALYWYRQSLGQGPEFLIYFQGTGAADDSGLPNDRFFAVRPEGSVSTLKIQRTERGDSAVYLCASSTGEGTEAFFGQGTRLTVV.